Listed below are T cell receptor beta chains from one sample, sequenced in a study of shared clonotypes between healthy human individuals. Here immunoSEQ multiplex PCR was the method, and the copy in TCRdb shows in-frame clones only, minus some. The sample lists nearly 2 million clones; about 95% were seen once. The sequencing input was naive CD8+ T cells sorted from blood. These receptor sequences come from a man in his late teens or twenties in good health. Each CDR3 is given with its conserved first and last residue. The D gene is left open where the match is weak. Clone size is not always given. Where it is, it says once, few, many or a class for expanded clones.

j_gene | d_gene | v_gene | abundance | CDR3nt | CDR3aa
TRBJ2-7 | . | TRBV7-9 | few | TGTGCCAGCAGCTTATTGGGTCCGAACGAGCAGTACTTC | CASSLLGPNEQYF
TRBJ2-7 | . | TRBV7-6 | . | TGTGCCAGCAGCTTAGAGCGTTACGGGCAGCTCTCCTACGAGCAGTACTTC | CASSLERYGQLSYEQYF
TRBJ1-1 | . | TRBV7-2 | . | TGTGCCAGCATGGAGGAACTAATGAACACTGAAGCTTTCTTT | CASMEELMNTEAFF
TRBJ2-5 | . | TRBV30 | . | TGTGCCTGGAGTGTACGTAGCGACCAAGAGACCCAGTACTTC | CAWSVRSDQETQYF
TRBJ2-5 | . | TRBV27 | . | TGTGCCAGCAGTAAACAGGGTAGGGGAGAGACCCAGTACTTC | CASSKQGRGETQYF
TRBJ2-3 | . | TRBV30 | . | TGTGCCTGGAGTGTAATCAGCACAGATACGCAGTATTTT | CAWSVISTDTQYF
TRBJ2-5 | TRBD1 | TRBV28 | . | TGTGCCAGCAGTCCTCAGGGGGCTTGGCAAGAGACCCAGTACTTC | CASSPQGAWQETQYF
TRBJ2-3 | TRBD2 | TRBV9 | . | TGTGCCAGCAGCCCCCGGGCGGGGGAGGGGATAGATACGCAGTATTTT | CASSPRAGEGIDTQYF
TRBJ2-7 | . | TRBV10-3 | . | TGTGCCATCAGACGGGCCCGGGGCTCCTACGAGCAGTACTTC | CAIRRARGSYEQYF
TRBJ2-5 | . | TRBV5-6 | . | TGTGCCAGCAGCTTGTTGGAGACCCAGTACTTC | CASSLLETQYF
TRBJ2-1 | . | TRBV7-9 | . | TGTGCCAGCAGCTTAGGACCCTACAATGAGCAGTTCTTC | CASSLGPYNEQFF
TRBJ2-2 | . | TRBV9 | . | TGTGCCAGCAGCGTAGCTTTGTGGGGAGCCAACACCGGGGAGCTGTTTTTT | CASSVALWGANTGELFF
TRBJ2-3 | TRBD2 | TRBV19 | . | TGTGCCAGCGGGCCTAGCGGGTATTACACAGATACGCAGTATTTT | CASGPSGYYTDTQYF
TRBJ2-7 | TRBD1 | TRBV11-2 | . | TGTGCCAGCAGCTTCGCGTGGGGACAGGGGACCTCCTACGAGCAGTACTTC | CASSFAWGQGTSYEQYF
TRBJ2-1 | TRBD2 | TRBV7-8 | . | TGTGCCAGCAGCGTAGGACTAGCGGGAAACATCCTCTACAATGAGCAGTTCTTC | CASSVGLAGNILYNEQFF
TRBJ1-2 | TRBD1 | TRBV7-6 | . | TGTGCCAGCAGCCTGAAGACAGGGTACTATGGCTACACCTTC | CASSLKTGYYGYTF
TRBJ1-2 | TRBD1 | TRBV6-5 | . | TGTGCCAGCAGTTACACGGGACAGCTCAACTATGGCTACACCTTC | CASSYTGQLNYGYTF
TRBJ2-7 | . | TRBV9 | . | TGTGCCAGCAGCGTAGTCAGTGCTAGTCCCCCCCACGAGCAGTACTTC | CASSVVSASPPHEQYF
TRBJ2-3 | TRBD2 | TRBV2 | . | TGTGCCAGCAGATGGACTAGCGGGGGGCCCACAGATACGCAGTATTTT | CASRWTSGGPTDTQYF
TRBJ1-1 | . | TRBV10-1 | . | TGCGCCAGCAGTGAGTCGAGGGGCTTGAACACTGAAGCTTTCTTT | CASSESRGLNTEAFF
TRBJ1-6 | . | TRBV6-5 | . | TGTGCCAGCGGTCCTAATTCACCCCTCCACTTT | CASGPNSPLHF
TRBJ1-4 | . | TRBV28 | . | TGTGCCAGCAGTTTAGGGGAAGGGGCCTTGGTTGAAAAACTGTTTTTT | CASSLGEGALVEKLFF
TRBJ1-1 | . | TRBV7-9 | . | TGTGCCAGCAGCACAGGGCCTGAAGCTTTCTTT | CASSTGPEAFF
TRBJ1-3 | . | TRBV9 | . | TGTGCCAGCAGCCTAGAGGGGACGACTGGAAACACCATATATTTT | CASSLEGTTGNTIYF
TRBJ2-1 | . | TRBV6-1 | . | TGTGCCAGCAGTGAAGGGGTTAGCGGAGCCTACAATGAGCAGTTCTTC | CASSEGVSGAYNEQFF
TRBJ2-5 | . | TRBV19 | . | TGTGCCAGTAGTCTAGGGTCCCTTAACCAAGAGACCCAGTACTTC | CASSLGSLNQETQYF
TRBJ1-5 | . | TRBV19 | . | TGTGCCAGTAGTCCCACAGGAGTTTGGGAGCCCCAGCATTTT | CASSPTGVWEPQHF
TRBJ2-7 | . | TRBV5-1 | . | TGCGCCAGCAGCTTGGTTGGACAGTCAACCTACGAGCAGTACTTC | CASSLVGQSTYEQYF
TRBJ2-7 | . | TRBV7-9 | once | TGTGCCAGCACCGGGGGTGATTACGAGCAGTACTTC | CASTGGDYEQYF
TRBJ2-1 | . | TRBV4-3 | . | TGCGCCAGCAGCCAAGAGTGGACCTACCACTACAATGAGCAGTTCTTC | CASSQEWTYHYNEQFF
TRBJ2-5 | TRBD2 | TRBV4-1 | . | TGCGCCAGCAGCCAACCTAGCGGGGCCATTTTATCGGAGACCCAGTACTTC | CASSQPSGAILSETQYF
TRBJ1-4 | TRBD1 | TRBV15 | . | TGTGCCACCAGCAGCTTGACAGGGGGCCCTGACGAAAAACTGTTTTTT | CATSSLTGGPDEKLFF
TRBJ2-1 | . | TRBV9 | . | TGTGCCAGCAGCGTAGCTGTTTCAGGCGTGGAGTTCTTC | CASSVAVSGVEFF
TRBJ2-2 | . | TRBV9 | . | TGTGCCAGCAGCGTGGGCGGCGGCACCGGGGAGCTGTTTTTT | CASSVGGGTGELFF
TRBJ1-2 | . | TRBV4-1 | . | TGCGCCAGCAGCCCGTCCGGTAGTGGAAGCTATGGCTACACCTTC | CASSPSGSGSYGYTF
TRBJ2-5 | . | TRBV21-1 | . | TGTGCCAGCAGCAAAGCGTGCGGGGGGGAGACCCAGTACTTC | CASSKACGGETQYF
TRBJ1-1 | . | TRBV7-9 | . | TGTGCCAGCAGCCCCGGGATAGAAGCTTTCTTT | CASSPGIEAFF
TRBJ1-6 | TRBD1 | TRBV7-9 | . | TGTGCCAGCAGCTTCGCCCCGGGACAGGTTGATTCACCCCTCCACTTT | CASSFAPGQVDSPLHF
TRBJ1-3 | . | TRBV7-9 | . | TGTGCCAGCAGACTAGTGGGGGGCGAGGATGGAAACACCATATATTTT | CASRLVGGEDGNTIYF
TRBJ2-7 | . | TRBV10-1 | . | TGCGCCAGCAGTGACGAAGGCTACGAGCAGTACTTC | CASSDEGYEQYF
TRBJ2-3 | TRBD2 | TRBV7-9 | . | TGTGCCAGCAGCTTCCCGACTAGCGGTCCGTCAGATACGCAGTATTTT | CASSFPTSGPSDTQYF
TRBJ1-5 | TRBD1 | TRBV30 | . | TGTGCCTGGAGTACGGGACAGGGAGAAGATCAGCCCCAGCATTTT | CAWSTGQGEDQPQHF
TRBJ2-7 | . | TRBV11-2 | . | TGTGCCAGCAGCTTAGTCGGACAAACCTACGAGCAGTACTTC | CASSLVGQTYEQYF
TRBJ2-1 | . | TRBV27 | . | TGTGCCAGCAGAATTGGGGGCAGGGTCACTTACAATGAGCAGTTCTTC | CASRIGGRVTYNEQFF
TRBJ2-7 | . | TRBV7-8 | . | TGTGCCAGCAGCTTAGACGTCGGTCTCTACGAGCAGTACTTC | CASSLDVGLYEQYF